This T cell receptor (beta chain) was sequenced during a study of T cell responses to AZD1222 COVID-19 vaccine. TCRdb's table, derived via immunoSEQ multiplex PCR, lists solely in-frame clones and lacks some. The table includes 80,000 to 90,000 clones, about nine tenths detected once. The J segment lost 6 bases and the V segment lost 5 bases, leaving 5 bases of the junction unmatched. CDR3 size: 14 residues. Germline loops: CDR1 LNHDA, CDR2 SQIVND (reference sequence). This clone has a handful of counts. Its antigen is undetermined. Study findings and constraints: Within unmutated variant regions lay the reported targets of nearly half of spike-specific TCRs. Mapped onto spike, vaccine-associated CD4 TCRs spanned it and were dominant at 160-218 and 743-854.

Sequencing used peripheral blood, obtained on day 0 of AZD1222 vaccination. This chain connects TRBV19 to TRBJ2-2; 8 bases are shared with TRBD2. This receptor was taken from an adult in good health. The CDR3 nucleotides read TGTGCCAGTAGTCCCCTGACTAGCGCCGGGGAGCTGTTTTTT. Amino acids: CASSPLTSAGELFF.